The clone carrying this T cell receptor beta chain was seen many times. The antigen is undetermined. Patients sequenced had flow cytometry evidence of CD8+CD57+ cell expansion. These data belong to a study of CD8+CD57+ T cells in acquired aplastic anemia. The CDR3 spans 14 residues. Unmatched junction bases numbered 7, after V lost 5 bases and J lost 8 bases. Study conclusions and caveats: The study found no significant CD8+ Simpson's diversity difference between patients and controls.

The template used for profiling TCR beta VDJ and CDR3 was genomic DNA. One entry per CDR3 protein results from TCRdb running MiXCR on the reads. The table records some 120,000 distinct CDR3 sequences, approximately 61% of them present only once. Sequenced input: sorted CD4+, CD8+, or CD8+CD57+ T cells (not recorded which) from PBMCs. The receptor comes from a human donor with aplastic anemia. The chain recombines TRBV12-3 or TRBV12-4 with TRBJ2-1; TRBD1 matches 9 bases. CDR3 sequence reads: CASSLTGGFDEQFF. CDR3 coding DNA: TGTGCCAGCAGTCTTACAGGGGGCTTCGATGAGCAGTTCTTC.